These 7 T cell receptor beta chains came from one sample sequenced in a study of T-cell reconstitution after alpha-beta-depleted transplantation in children. Unique molecular identifiers were built into the TCRbeta library. TCRdb redid the calling of the PCR reads with MiXCR, one entry per CDR3 protein. The profile shows hundreds of thousands of distinct CDR3 sequences, over 10% of them singletons. Specimen: PBMCs, mostly from graft donor cells, collected 360 days after TCRalphabeta/CD19-depleted stem cell transplant. These receptors originate from a male patient aged 5 to 17 who had a stem cell transplant for acute myeloid leukemia, so the T cells may come from the graft donor.

V and J are TRBV5-4 and TRBJ2-5; D possibly corresponds to TRBD1 (6 bases). The germline V gene has CDR1 SGHNT and CDR2 YYREEE (reference sequence). The CDR3 is 14 amino acids. V lost 0 bases and J 5 bases, leaving 11 bases between the germline ends. The DNA of the CDR3 is TGTGCCAGCAGCTTGGCCCAGGGGATGGAGACCCAGTACTTC. Protein: CASSLAQGMETQYF.

This clonotype showed up just a few times. The rearrangement joins TRBV24-1 to TRBJ2-7, with D tentatively TRBD1 (5 bases). With 3 bases removed from V and 7 bases from J, the gap between germline ends came to 15 bases. CDR1 and CDR2 (germline): KGHDR, SFDVKD. The CDR3 totals 14 residues. CDR3 residues: CATSDPGLSREQYF. Here the CDR3 DNA reads TGTGCCACCAGTGATCCAGGGCTCTCTCGGGAGCAGTACTTC.

This clonotype occurred a few times. The gene calls are TRBV27 and TRBJ1-2; possible D gene TRBD1, 5 bases. CDR3 length: 16 amino acids. V shed 6 bases and J shed 4 bases, with 21 bases lying between them. Germline V gives CDR1 MNHEY, CDR2 SMNVEV (reference sequence). In DNA form, the CDR3 reads TGTGCCAGCAGGTTGTGGGGGGTGGGCGGCGGCTATGGCTACACCTTC. Its protein product is CASRLWGVGGGYGYTF.

The chain employs TRBV15 and TRBJ2-5; no definite D call. The CDR3 contains 16 residues. Looked up from germline, CDR1 is LNHNV and CDR2 is YYDKDF (reference sequence). The V end lost 5 bases, the J end lost 0 bases, and 16 bases lay between the germline ends. The CDR3 region is CATSGPGRKYQETQYF. CDR3 bases: TGTGCCACCAGCGGCCCGGGCCGAAAGTACCAAGAGACCCAGTACTTC.

The rearrangement uses TRBV5-1 and TRBJ2-7, with TRBD2 matching over 11 bases. The CDR3 sequence is 17 residues long. CDR1 is SGHRS and CDR2 is YFSETQ in the germline V gene. With 4 bases clipped from V and 0 bases from J, the junction kept 9 bases outside the gene matches. CDR3 residues: CASSLRTSGLNSYEQYF. In DNA, the CDR3 is TGCGCCAGCAGCCTCCGGACTAGCGGGCTGAACTCCTACGAGCAGTACTTC.

This clonotype was seen at least ten times. The genes are TRBV20-1 and TRBJ2-5; 10 bases agree with TRBD2. The V and J ends lost 7 bases and 2 bases, in that order; junction bases with no gene match: 7. CDR3 length: 14 amino acids. Germline lookup yields CDR1 DFQATT and CDR2 SNEGSKA (reference sequence). In DNA form, the CDR3 reads TGCAGTGATGGAGGGACTAGCGAACAAGAGACCCAGTACTTC. Its protein product is CSDGGTSEQETQYF.

Many counts were recorded for this clonotype. The chain is built from TRBV7-2 and TRBJ2-2, with a tentative D call TRBD1 (6 bases). Germline lookup yields CDR1 SGHTA and CDR2 FQGNSA. V was shortened by 6 bases and J by 1 base, with 9 bases between the two germline ends. The CDR3 contains 14 residues. The CDR3: CASRLTGNTGELFF. CDR3 nucleotides: TGTGCCAGCAGGTTGACAGGGAACACCGGGGAGCTGTTTTTT. The entire variable domain, with the rest obtained from reference TRBV7-2 and TRBJ2-2, is as follows: GAGVSQSPSNKVTEKGKDVELRCDPISGHTALYWYRQSLGQGLEFLIYFQGNSAPDKSGLPSDRFSAERTGGSVSTLTIQRTQQEDSAVYLCASRLTGNTGELFFGEGSRLTVL.